These 14 T cell receptor beta chains were sequenced from one sample in a study of T cell responses to AZD1222 COVID-19 vaccine (TCRdb year 2021). The sample's time point label, in plain terms: about 28 days (+/-7) after the second vaccine dose. Libraries were constructed by the immunoSEQ multiplex PCR assay. The immuneACCESS repertoire file appears here via TCRdb, limited to in-frame rearrangements. These files lack a portion of the clones; in checked studies, under half of the deficit traces to unresolved V genes, and the cause of the others is not known. This sample gives about 140,000 clones in total; 90% to 95% of them show up just once. In total, the top ten clones hold approximately 6.8% of the sample. The sequenced sample was peripheral blood, obtained 28 days after the second AZD1222 dose. These receptors all stem from an adult who received the AZD1222 COVID-19 vaccine.

The chain combines TRBV6-5 with TRBJ2-6; D uncertain. The germline V gene encodes CDR1 MNHEY and CDR2 SVGAGI. Trimming took 6 bases from V and 3 from J, leaving 6 bases between them. CDR3 length equals 13 residues. The CDR3, as DNA: TGTGCCAGCAGACCCCATGGGGCCAACGTCCTGACTTTC. It encodes CASRPHGANVLTF.

The chain has TRBV15 and TRBJ2-7; no reliable D call. V shed 0 bases and J shed 3 bases, with 9 bases lying between them. The CDR3 is 14 residues long. Germline CDR1 is LNHNV and CDR2 is YYDKDF (reference sequence). In DNA, the CDR3 is TGTGCCACCAGCAGAGATACCTTTAACTACGAGCAGTACTTC. Residues: CATSRDTFNYEQYF.

A single count supports this clone. The V call is TRBV19, the J call TRBJ1-2; D is unclear. Germline lookup yields CDR1 LNHDA and CDR2 SQIVND (reference sequence). The germline V and J ends were trimmed by 3 bases and 4 bases, with 9 bases remaining between them. This CDR3 has 13 amino acids. CDR3 coding DNA: TGTGCCAGTAGTATCGATTGGGCCTATGGCTACACCTTC. Translating it yields CASSIDWAYGYTF.

This chain joins TRBV7-8 and TRBJ1-2, with D perhaps TRBD1 (5 bases). Germline V lookup: CDR1 SGHVS, CDR2 FQNEAQ. Trimming removed 1 base at V and 0 bases at J, with 9 bases between. This CDR3 has 15 amino acids. This CDR3 reads CASSLVGATNYGYTF. The CDR3 DNA sequence: TGTGCCAGCAGCTTAGTCGGGGCTACTAACTATGGCTACACCTTC. Filled out from reference TRBV7-8 and TRBJ1-2, the complete variable domain reads GAGVSQSPRYKVAKRGQDVALRCDPISGHVSLFWYQQALGQGPEFLTYFQNEAQLDKSGLPSDRFFAERPEGSVSTLKIQRTQQEDSAVYLCASSLVGATNYGYTFGSGTRLTVV.

The chain joins TRBV2 to TRBJ1-1; D not resolved. Germline CDR1 reads SNHLY; CDR2 reads FYNNEI. Trimming removed 1 base at V and 5 bases at J, with 14 bases between. This CDR3 spans 15 amino acids. The CDR3 protein is CASSEGLGKGTEAFF. The CDR3 DNA follows: TGTGCCAGCAGTGAAGGCCTTGGAAAGGGAACTGAAGCTTTCTTT. The whole variable domain, filled in from reference TRBV2 and TRBJ1-1, reads EPEVTQTPSHQVTQMGQEVILRCVPISNHLYFYWYRQILGQKVEFLVSFYNNEISEKSEIFDDQFSVERPDGSNFTLKIRSTKLEDSAMYFCASSEGLGKGTEAFFGQGTRLTVV.

J is TRBJ1-4 and V is TRBV5-1, with a tentative D call TRBD1 (6 bases). Germline V lookup: CDR1 SGHRS, CDR2 YFSETQ. Trimming left V 0 bases short and J 5 bases short, with 8 bases between. This CDR3 is built from 14 residues. The CDR3 sequence: CASSLGTENEKLFF. The CDR3 DNA follows: TGCGCCAGCAGCTTGGGGACAGAGAATGAAAAACTGTTTTTT.

J is TRBJ2-7 and V is TRBV27; 7 nucleotides line up with TRBD2. The CDR3 is 15 amino acids. The trim removed 1 base at V and 7 bases at J, leaving 10 bases unmatched. Germline V gene data show CDR1 as MNHEY and CDR2 as SMNVEV (reference sequence). This CDR3 reads CASSLLGTTQGEQYF. The CDR3 region has the DNA TGTGCCAGCAGTTTATTGGGGACTACCCAAGGTGAGCAGTACTTC.

The genes are TRBV7-3 and TRBJ1-2; 8 bases agree with TRBD1. J was trimmed by 13 bases and V by 4 bases; bases with no gene match: 17. The CDR3 sequence is 15 residues long. Per germline, CDR1 SGHTA and CDR2 FQGTGA. In nucleotides, the CDR3 is TGTGCCAGCAGCTCCACACTAAGATTGACAGGGGCAAGCACCTTC. It specifies CASSSTLRLTGASTF. Combining the CDR3 with reference TRBV7-3 and TRBJ1-2 gives the whole variable domain GAGVSQTPSNKVTEKGKYVELRCDPISGHTALYWYRQSLGQGPEFLIYFQGTGAADDSGLPNDRFFAVRPEGSVSTLKIQRTERGDSAVYLCASSSTLRLTGASTFGSGTRLTVV.

This sequence joins TRBV6-2 or TRBV6-3 and TRBJ2-7; D not certain. Germline V gene sequence: CDR1 MNHEY, CDR2 SVGEGT. The CDR3 length is 14 residues. Trimming shortened V by 1 base and J by 0 bases, and 7 bases separated the two germline ends. The CDR3 nucleotides read TGTGCCAGCAGTTACTTATCCTTCTCCTACGAGCAGTACTTC. Translation gives CASSYLSFSYEQYF.

This clone was found once. V is TRBV7-2 and J is TRBJ1-2; D is possibly TRBD1 (5 bases). This CDR3 has 14 amino acids. Germline-derived CDR1 and CDR2 are SGHTA and FQGNSA. V was trimmed by 4 bases and J by 5 bases, leaving 14 bases between them. CDR3 sequence (DNA): TGTGCCAGCAGCTCCCACCAGGGACCATATGGCTACACCTTC. It specifies CASSSHQGPYGYTF.

V gene TRBV12-5 combines with J gene TRBJ1-6; a weak D match, TRBD1 (5 bases). The CDR3 sequence is 13 residues long. Germline assignment: CDR1 LGHNT and CDR2 FRNRAP. V was pared by 4 bases and J by 9 bases, with 10 bases between. CDR3 protein: CASGSGIVSPLHF. The CDR3, as DNA: TGTGCTAGTGGTTCAGGGATTGTTTCACCCCTCCACTTT.

The gene calls are TRBV11-2 and TRBJ2-1, with TRBD2 matching over 8 bases. The V segment lost 0 bases and the J segment 4 bases; nucleotides outside the gene matches: 8. Germline lookup yields CDR1 SGHAT and CDR2 FQNNGV. This CDR3 has 17 residues. CDR3 protein: CASSLESRGGRYNEQFF. The DNA of the CDR3 is TGTGCCAGCAGCTTAGAAAGCCGGGGGGGCCGGTACAATGAGCAGTTCTTC. The whole variable domain, filled in from reference TRBV11-2 and TRBJ2-1, reads EAGVAQSPRYKIIEKRQSVAFWCNPISGHATLYWYQQILGQGPKLLIQFQNNGVVDDSQLPKDRFSAERLKGVDSTLKIQPAKLEDSAVYLCASSLESRGGRYNEQFFGPGTRLTVL.

The chain has TRBV3-1 (or the pseudogene TRBV3-2) and TRBJ1-1; D gene unclear. Germline V gene sequence: CDR1 LGHDT, CDR2 YNNKEL (reference sequence). V lost 4 bases and J 8 bases, leaving 11 bases between the germline ends. CDR3 size: 12 residues. DNA for the CDR3: TGTGCCAGCAGCCCCCTTGCCGGCGAAGCTTTCTTT. Amino acids: CASSPLAGEAFF.

The chain joins TRBV24-1 to TRBJ2-3; tentative D call: TRBD2 (6 bases). V lost 4 bases to trimming and J lost 2 bases, with 12 bases between them. The CDR3 runs 15 residues. Germline CDR1 and CDR2: KGHDR and SFDVKD. CDR3 sequence: CATSDLGTFTDTQYF. The CDR3 nucleotides are TGTGCCACCAGTGACCTTGGGACTTTCACAGATACGCAGTATTTT.